This T cell receptor (beta chain) stems from a study of identical twins. Whole-study findings and limits: Researchers reported weaker excess twin sharing in beta out-of-frame sequences.

In the case of this clonotype: Antigen: not known.

TCRdb processed the 5' RACE reads anew with MiXCR; each CDR3 protein has one entry. This table has roughly 540,000 distinct CDR3 sequences, roughly a fifth appearing once. The same sample was also used in a study of T cells expressing NK-cell markers. That paper notes: Sorted T-cell subsets CD3+CD56+NKG2C+, CD3+CD56+NKG2C- and CD3+CD56-NKG2C+ were TCR beta-sequenced. In a group of roughly 6 donors, dominant NKG2C+ clonotypes represented 1.0-7.0% of CD8+ T cells. The CD3+CD56-NKG2C+ fraction of several donors was also led by these clonotypes.

This receptor was identified in a woman in her late teens or twenties in good health. The sample taken for sequencing was CD4+ T cells sorted from blood.

In DNA form, the CDR3 reads TGTGCCATCAGTGTCCGGGAAGAGCAGTTCTTC. Translated: CAISVREEQFF. The J gene is TRBJ2-1, the V gene TRBV10-3, with D perhaps matching TRBD2 (5 bases). CDR1 is ENHRY and CDR2 is SYGVKD in the germline V gene. The CDR3 has 11 residues. V lost 4 bases and J 10 bases, leaving 8 bases between the germline ends.